These 18 T cell receptor beta chains came from one sample sequenced in a study of identical twins. TCRdb re-derived calls from the 5' RACE reads in MiXCR, one entry per CDR3 protein. In the table there are 700,000 or so distinct CDR3 sequences, approximately 9% of which are singletons. Separately, the same data were catalogued under a study of yellow fever vaccine responses in identical twins.

Sequenced sample: PBMCs. The receptors here all came from a woman under 30 in good health.

This sequence joins TRBV7-2 and TRBJ1-1; D might be TRBD1 (5 bases). Germline V gene sequence: CDR1 SGHTA, CDR2 FQGNSA. Between the trimmed V and J ends, which lost 5 bases and 1 base, there was a span of 11 bases. The CDR3 runs 14 residues. In DNA form, the CDR3 reads TGTGCCAGCAGCACGGACATTGCGAACACTGAAGCTTTCTTT. This translates into CASSTDIANTEAFF.

The rearrangement uses TRBV12-3 or TRBV12-4 and TRBJ1-1; TRBD1 matches 10 bases. This CDR3 contains 15 residues. V gave up 6 bases and J gave up 3 bases; unmatched junction bases: 7. The CDR3 region is CASSVTGGAYTEAFF. DNA of the CDR3: TGTGCCAGCAGCGTGACAGGGGGCGCCTACACTGAAGCTTTCTTT.

The chain employs TRBV12-5 and TRBJ2-1; 11 positions agree with TRBD2. Germline V gene data show CDR1 as LGHNT and CDR2 as FRNRAP. After removal of 4 bases from V and 5 bases from J, the junction contained 13 bases not matched to a gene. This CDR3 is built from 18 residues. In DNA form, the CDR3 reads TGTGCTAGTGGTTCGCTAAAGGGACTAGCGGAAGCCGACAATGAGCAGTTCTTC. Translated: CASGSLKGLAEADNEQFF.

This clonotype was counted ten times or more. The chain carries TRBV11-1 and TRBJ2-1; the match to TRBD1 covers 9 bases. This CDR3 has 18 amino acids. Per the germline V gene, CDR1 is SGHAT and CDR2 is FQDESV (reference sequence). Unmatched junction bases numbered 12, after V lost 5 bases and J lost 1 base. The CDR3 sequence is CASSIITGGARSYNEQFF. CDR3 nucleotides: TGTGCCAGCAGCATAATAACAGGGGGCGCGAGGTCCTACAATGAGCAGTTCTTC.

V and J are TRBV18 and TRBJ2-1; 11 bases agree with TRBD2. Germline CDR1 and CDR2: KGHSH and LQKENI. V trimming: 3 bases; J trimming: 2 bases; junction bases outside the gene matches: 3. CDR3 size: 16 residues. CDR3 sequence reads: CASSPTSGVAYNEQFF. The CDR3 DNA reads TGTGCCAGCTCACCGACTAGCGGGGTGGCCTACAATGAGCAGTTCTTC.

The sample holds many counts of this clonotype. The chain is built from TRBV3-1 and TRBJ1-2, with D hard to call. This CDR3 contains 14 residues. Germline loops: CDR1 LGHDT, CDR2 YNNKEL (reference sequence). The V end was cut by 1 base, the J end by 5 bases, with 11 bases between. CDR3 protein: CASSQVFEEYGYTF. CDR3 in DNA: TGTGCCAGCAGCCAAGTATTCGAAGAGTATGGCTACACCTTC. Full variable domain (missing parts from reference TRBV3-1 and TRBJ1-2): DTAVSQTPKYLVTQMGNDKSIKCEQNLGHDTMYWYKQDSKKFLKIMFSYNNKELIINETVPNRFSPKSPDKAHLNLHINSLELGDSAVYFCASSQVFEEYGYTFGSGTRLTVV.

This clonotype was detected many times. The rearrangement links TRBV7-6 to TRBJ2-7, with TRBD2 identical over 9 bases. J lost 0 bases, V lost 5 bases, and 5 bases had no gene match. The CDR3 has 15 amino acids. Germline values: CDR1 SGHVS, CDR2 FNYEAQ. CDR3 bases: TGTGCCAGCAGCGCGTGGACTAGCGACTCCTACGAGCAGTACTTC. It specifies CASSAWTSDSYEQYF.

The CDR3, as DNA: TGTGCCAGCAGCTTAGACGGCGGGGGGGCCTACGGTACGCAGTATTTT. Protein sequence: CASSLDGGGAYGTQYF. The rearrangement joins TRBV11-2 to TRBJ2-3; 9 bases match TRBD2. Germline assignment: CDR1 SGHAT and CDR2 FQNNGV. The ends lost 0 bases at V and 8 bases at J; junction bases unmatched: 9. The CDR3 is 16 amino acids.

V is TRBV12-3 or TRBV12-4 and J is TRBJ2-5; 9 bases align to TRBD1. V gave up 5 bases and J gave up 5 bases; unmatched junction bases: 6. This CDR3 spans 14 amino acids. CDR3 residues: CASSETGGTETQYF. CDR3 in DNA: TGTGCCAGCAGTGAAACAGGGGGCACCGAGACCCAGTACTTC.

This clonotype has just a few counts. The chain carries TRBV6-1 and TRBJ2-7, with 9 bases identical to TRBD1. Germline assignment: CDR1 MNHNS and CDR2 SASEGT. Trimming took 6 bases from V and 4 from J; bases not matched to a gene: 19. CDR3 length equals 18 residues. The CDR3 reads CASRPFAGTGSSVYEQYF. CDR3 bases: TGTGCCAGCAGACCTTTCGCCGGGACAGGGAGTTCTGTGTACGAGCAGTACTTC.

Many counts were recorded for this clonotype. This rearrangement joins TRBV7-9 to TRBJ1-1; D unclear. The CDR3 spans 12 residues. V lost 3 bases, J lost 1 base, and 3 bases lay in between. CDR1 SEHNR and CDR2 FQNEAQ come from the germline V gene (reference sequence). CDR3 DNA sequence: TGTGCCAGCAGCTTCAAGAACACTGAAGCTTTCTTT. Its protein product is CASSFKNTEAFF.

The V and J genes are TRBV20-1 and TRBJ2-1, with 8 bases fitting TRBD2. V was clipped by 0 bases and J by 0 bases; unmatched bases: 1. The CDR3 length is 15 residues. Per the germline V gene, CDR1 is DFQATT and CDR2 is SNEGSKA (reference sequence). In DNA form, the CDR3 reads TGCAGTGCTAGAGAAGGGACTAGCTCCTACAATGAGCAGTTCTTC. Protein sequence: CSAREGTSSYNEQFF.

The V gene is TRBV20-1, the J gene TRBJ2-1, with 9 bases identical to TRBD2. The V segment lost 5 bases and the J segment 8 bases; nucleotides outside the gene matches: 13. The CDR3 consists of 15 residues. Germline V gene data show CDR1 as DFQATT and CDR2 as SNEGSKA (reference sequence). CDR3 sequence (DNA): TGCAGTGCTCCTTTAGCGGGAGCAGTCGGCGATGAGCAGTTCTTC. It codes for CSAPLAGAVGDEQFF.

The table lists this clonotype with a few counts. The gene calls are TRBV28 and TRBJ2-1; D not certain. Per germline, CDR1 MDHEN and CDR2 SYDVKM. Trimming removed 7 bases from V and 6 bases from J, with 7 bases in between. The CDR3 loop spans 11 amino acids. CDR3 sequence (DNA): TGTGCCAGCAAACGCGGCAATGAGCAGTTCTTC. Amino acid sequence: CASKRGNEQFF.

This chain connects TRBV2 to TRBJ2-4; tentative D call: TRBD1 (6 bases). The CDR3 is 15 amino acids. The germline V gene has CDR1 SNHLY and CDR2 FYNNEI. V gave up 8 bases and J gave up 5 bases, with 19 bases separating them. This CDR3 reads CASRKTGFYENIQYF. DNA of the CDR3: TGTGCCAGCCGTAAAACAGGGTTTTACGAAAACATTCAGTACTTC.

The chain recombines TRBV27 with TRBJ2-5; no definite D call. CDR3 length: 13 residues. V gave up 0 bases and J gave up 1 base, with 3 bases separating them. Germline lookup yields CDR1 MNHEY and CDR2 SMNVEV (reference sequence). The CDR3 protein is CASSLSAQETQYF. DNA for the CDR3: TGTGCCAGCAGTTTATCGGCCCAAGAGACCCAGTACTTC.

The chain couples TRBV11-2 to TRBJ2-6; D unclear. Germline V gives CDR1 SGHAT, CDR2 FQNNGV. The CDR3 totals 14 residues. The V end was cut by 5 bases, the J end by 4 bases, with 9 bases between. Written as DNA, the CDR3 is TGTGCCAGCAGCCTACGGTGGGGGGCCAACGTCCTGACTTTC. This encodes CASSLRWGANVLTF.

This chain links TRBV13 with TRBJ2-7, with 9 bases fitting TRBD2. Germline trimming cut 0 bases from V and 4 bases from J; bases unmatched to any gene: 10. The CDR3 has 17 residues. Looked up from germline, CDR1 is PRHDT and CDR2 is FYEKMQ (reference sequence). The CDR3 DNA sequence: TGTGCCAGCAGCTTAGGGGCGTATCCTAGCGGGAAGTACGAGCAGTACTTC. It encodes CASSLGAYPSGKYEQYF.